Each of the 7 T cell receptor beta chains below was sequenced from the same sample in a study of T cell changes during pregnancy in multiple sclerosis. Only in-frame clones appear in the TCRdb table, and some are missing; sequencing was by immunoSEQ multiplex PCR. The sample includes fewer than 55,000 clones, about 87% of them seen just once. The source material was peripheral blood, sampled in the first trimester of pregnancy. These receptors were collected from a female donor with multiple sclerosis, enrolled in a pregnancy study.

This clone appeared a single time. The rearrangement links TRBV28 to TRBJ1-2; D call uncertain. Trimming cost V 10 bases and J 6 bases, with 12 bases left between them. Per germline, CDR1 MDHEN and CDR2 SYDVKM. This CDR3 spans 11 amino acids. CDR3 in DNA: TGTGCCATAGATCATACGAATGGCTACACCTTC. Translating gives CAIDHTNGYTF.

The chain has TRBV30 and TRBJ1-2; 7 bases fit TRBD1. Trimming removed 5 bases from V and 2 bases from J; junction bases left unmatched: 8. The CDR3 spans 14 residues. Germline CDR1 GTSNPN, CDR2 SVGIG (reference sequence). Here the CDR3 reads CAWGGGSWNYGYTF. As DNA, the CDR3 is TGTGCCTGGGGAGGGGGCTCTTGGAACTATGGCTACACCTTC. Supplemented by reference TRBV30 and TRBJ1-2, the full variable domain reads SQTIHQWPATLVQPVGSPLSLECTVEGTSNPNLYWYRQAAGRGLQLLFYSVGIGQISSEVPQNLSASRPQDRQFILSSKKLLLSDSGFYLCAWGGGSWNYGYTFGSGTRLTVV.

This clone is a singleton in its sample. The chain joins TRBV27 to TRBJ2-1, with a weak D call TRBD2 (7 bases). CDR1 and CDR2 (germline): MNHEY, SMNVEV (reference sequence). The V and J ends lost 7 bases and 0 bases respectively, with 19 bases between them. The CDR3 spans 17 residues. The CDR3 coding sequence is TGTGCCAGCACCCCGGGGGGCCCCCTCAGCTCCTACAATGAGCAGTTCTTC. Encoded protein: CASTPGGPLSSYNEQFF.

This CDR3 is CATSRDSGAETNEKLFF. CDR3 coding DNA: TGTGCCACCAGCAGAGATTCAGGGGCTGAAACTAATGAAAAACTGTTTTTT. The chain carries TRBV15 and TRBJ1-4; D may be TRBD1 (6 bases). The CDR3 covers 17 residues. Deletions cut 0 bases from V and 1 base from J, with 12 bases between. The germline CDR1 and CDR2 sequences are LNHNV and YYDKDF (reference sequence).

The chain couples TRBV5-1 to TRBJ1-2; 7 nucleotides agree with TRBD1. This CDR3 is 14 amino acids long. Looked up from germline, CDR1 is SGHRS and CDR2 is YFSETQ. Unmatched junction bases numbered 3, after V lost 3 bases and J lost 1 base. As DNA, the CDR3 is TGCGCCAGCAGCTACGCAGGGGGTAACTATGGCTACACCTTC. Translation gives CASSYAGGNYGYTF.

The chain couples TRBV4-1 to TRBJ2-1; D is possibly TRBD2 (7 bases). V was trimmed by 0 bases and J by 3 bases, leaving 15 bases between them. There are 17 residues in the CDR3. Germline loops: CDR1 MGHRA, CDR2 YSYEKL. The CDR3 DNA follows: TGCGCCAGCAGCCAAGAATCGGGGGGCCTCTTCTACAATGAGCAGTTCTTC. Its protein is CASSQESGGLFYNEQFF.

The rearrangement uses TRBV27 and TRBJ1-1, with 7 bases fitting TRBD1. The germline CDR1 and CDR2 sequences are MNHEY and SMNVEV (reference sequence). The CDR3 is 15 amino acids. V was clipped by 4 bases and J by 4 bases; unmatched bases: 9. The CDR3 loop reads CASSSRQGWSTEAFF. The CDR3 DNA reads TGTGCCAGCAGTTCCCGACAGGGTTGGTCCACTGAAGCTTTCTTT.